This T cell receptor (beta chain) was obtained from a study of cytomegalovirus exposure and HLA in healthy donors. Study-level results: Under in vitro conditions, three CMV-associated chains were confirmed as specific for CMV antigens. Cytomegalovirus association was assigned to approximately 160 TCR beta chains. Reported performance of the classifier showed diagnosis of cytomegalovirus status with high specificity and sensitivity.

Points on this clone: Its antigen is not known.

The table came from immunoSEQ multiplex PCR; TCRdb's copy has only in-frame clones and leaves some out. Among around 52,000 clones, about 92% were seen once, and the ten largest hold approximately 5.5%. Donors came from a validation cohort of over a hundred subjects, distinct from the first 666-subject cohort. The specimen sequenced was PBMCs. The receptor was isolated from a young woman in good health and CMV-seronegative.

CDR3 in DNA: TGTGCCAGCAGCTTGGGGGACAGGGTCTTCTATGGCTACACCTTC. Translated: CASSLGDRVFYGYTF. The V and J genes are TRBV5-4 and TRBJ1-2, with TRBD1 matching over 9 bases. The CDR3 length is 15 residues. Per the germline V gene, CDR1 is SGHNT and CDR2 is YYREEE (reference sequence). V lost 0 bases to trimming and J lost 4 bases; unmatched junction nucleotides: 4.